This T cell receptor beta chain was captured by sequencing in a study of CD8 T cells in Susac syndrome. The germline V and J ends were trimmed by 10 bases and 2 bases, with 12 bases remaining between them. The CDR3 totals 12 residues. CDR1 is LGHDT, CDR2 YNNKEL, per germline (reference sequence). Healthy donors formed controls matched for age and sex. RNA amounts of roughly 0.5 to 1 ug underwent reverse transcription with random hexamers. TCRdb processed the immunoSEQ multiplex PCR reads anew with MiXCR; each CDR3 protein has one entry. The data hold more than 85,000 distinct CDR3 sequences, with roughly 95% observed a single time.

This clonotype was obtained from a human donor in good health. This chain uses TRBV3-1 with TRBJ2-7; D call uncertain. The material sequenced was CD4+ T cells from PBMCs. The CDR3 nucleotides read TGTGCCACGGGCCGGACCCCCTACGAGCAGTACTTC. Translation gives CATGRTPYEQYF.